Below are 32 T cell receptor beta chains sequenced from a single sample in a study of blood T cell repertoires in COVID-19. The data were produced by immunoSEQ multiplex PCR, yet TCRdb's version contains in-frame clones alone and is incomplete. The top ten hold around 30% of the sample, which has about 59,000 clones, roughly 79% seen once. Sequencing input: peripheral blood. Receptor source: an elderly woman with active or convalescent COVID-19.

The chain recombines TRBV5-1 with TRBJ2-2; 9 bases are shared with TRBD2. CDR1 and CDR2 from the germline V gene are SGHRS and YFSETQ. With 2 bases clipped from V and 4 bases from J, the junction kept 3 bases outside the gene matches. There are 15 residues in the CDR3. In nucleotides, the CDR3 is TGCGCCAGCAGCTTTGCGCGGGAGGGCACCGGGGAGCTGTTTTTT. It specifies CASSFAREGTGELFF.

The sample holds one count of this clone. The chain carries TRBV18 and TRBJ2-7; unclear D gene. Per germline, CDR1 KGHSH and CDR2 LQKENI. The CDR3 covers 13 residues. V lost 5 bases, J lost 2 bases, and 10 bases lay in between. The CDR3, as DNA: TGTGCCAGCTCAAACAGCCTGACCTACGAGCAGTACTTC. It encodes CASSNSLTYEQYF.

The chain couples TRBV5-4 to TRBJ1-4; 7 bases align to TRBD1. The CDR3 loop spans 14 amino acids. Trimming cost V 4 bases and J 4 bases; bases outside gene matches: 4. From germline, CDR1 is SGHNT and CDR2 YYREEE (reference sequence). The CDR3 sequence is CASSTGQVNEKLFF. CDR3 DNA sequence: TGTGCCAGCAGCACCGGACAGGTTAATGAAAAACTGTTTTTT.

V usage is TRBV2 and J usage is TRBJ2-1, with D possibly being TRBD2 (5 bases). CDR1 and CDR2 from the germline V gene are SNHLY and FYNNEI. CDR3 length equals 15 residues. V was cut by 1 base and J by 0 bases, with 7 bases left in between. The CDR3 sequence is CASSEGGYSYNEQFF. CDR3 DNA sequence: TGTGCCAGCAGTGAAGGCGGGTACTCCTACAATGAGCAGTTCTTC.

Here the CDR3 DNA reads TGCGCCAGCAATGTGGGACACAAGAACACTGAAGCTTTCTTT. This sequence encodes CASNVGHKNTEAFF. The rearrangement uses TRBV5-1 and TRBJ1-1; D is possibly TRBD1 (6 bases). CDR1 and CDR2 from the germline V gene are SGHRS and YFSETQ. This CDR3 contains 14 residues. V shed 6 bases and J shed 1 base, with 13 bases lying between them.

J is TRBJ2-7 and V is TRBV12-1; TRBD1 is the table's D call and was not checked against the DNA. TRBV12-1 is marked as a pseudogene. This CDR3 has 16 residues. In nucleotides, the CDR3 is TGTGCCAGCAGCACCTCTTTACAGGAGACTCTCTACGAGCAGTACTTC. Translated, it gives CASSTSLQETLYEQYF.

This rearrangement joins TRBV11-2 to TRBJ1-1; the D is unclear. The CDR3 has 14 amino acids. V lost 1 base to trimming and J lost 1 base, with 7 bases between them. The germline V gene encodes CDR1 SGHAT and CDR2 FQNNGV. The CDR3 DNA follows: TGTGCCAGCAGCTTAGTTACGGGGAACACTGAAGCTTTCTTT. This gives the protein CASSLVTGNTEAFF.

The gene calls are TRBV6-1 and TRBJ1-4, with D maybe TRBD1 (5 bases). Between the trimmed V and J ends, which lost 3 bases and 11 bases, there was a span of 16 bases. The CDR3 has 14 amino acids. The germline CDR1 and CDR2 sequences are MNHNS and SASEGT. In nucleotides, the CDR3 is TGTGCCAGCAGTGATGAGGGGAGGGGAAGGAAACTGTTTTTT. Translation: CASSDEGRGRKLFF.

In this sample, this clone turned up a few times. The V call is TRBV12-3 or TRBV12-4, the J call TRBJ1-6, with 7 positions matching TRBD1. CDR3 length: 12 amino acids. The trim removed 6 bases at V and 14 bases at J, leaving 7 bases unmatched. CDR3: CASRKTGFTLHF. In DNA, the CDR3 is TGTGCCAGCAGAAAGACAGGGTTCACCCTCCACTTT.

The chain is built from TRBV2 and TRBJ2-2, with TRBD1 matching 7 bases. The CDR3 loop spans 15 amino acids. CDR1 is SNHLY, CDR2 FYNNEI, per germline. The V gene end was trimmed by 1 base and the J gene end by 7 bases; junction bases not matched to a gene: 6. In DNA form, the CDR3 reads TGTGCCAGCAGTGAAGAAGGGGGCAAGGGCGGGGAGCTGTTTTTT. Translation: CASSEEGGKGGELFF.

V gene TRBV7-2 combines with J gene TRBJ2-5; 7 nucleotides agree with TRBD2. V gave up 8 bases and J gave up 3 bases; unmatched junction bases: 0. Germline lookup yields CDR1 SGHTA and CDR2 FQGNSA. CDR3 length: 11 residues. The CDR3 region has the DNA TGTGCCAGCCGGGGGGAAGAGACCCAGTACTTC. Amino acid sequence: CASRGEETQYF.

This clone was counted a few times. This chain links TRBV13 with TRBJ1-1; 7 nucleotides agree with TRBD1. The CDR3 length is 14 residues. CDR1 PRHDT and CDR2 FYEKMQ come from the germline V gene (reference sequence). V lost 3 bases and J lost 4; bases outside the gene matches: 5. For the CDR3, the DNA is TGTGCCAGCAGCTTCGACAGGGTGGTCACTGAAGCTTTCTTT. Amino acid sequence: CASSFDRVVTEAFF.

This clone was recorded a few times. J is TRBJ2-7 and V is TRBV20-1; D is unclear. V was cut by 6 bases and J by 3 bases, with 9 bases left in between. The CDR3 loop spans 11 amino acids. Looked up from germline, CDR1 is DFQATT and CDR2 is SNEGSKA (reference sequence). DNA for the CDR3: TGCAGTGCCACAGACGGCTACGAGCAGTACTTC. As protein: CSATDGYEQYF.

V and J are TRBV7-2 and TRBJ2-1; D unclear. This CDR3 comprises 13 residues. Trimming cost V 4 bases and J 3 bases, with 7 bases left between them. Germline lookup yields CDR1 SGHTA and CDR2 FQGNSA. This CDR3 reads CASSYLGYNEQFF. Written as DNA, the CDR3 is TGTGCCAGCAGCTACCTAGGCTACAATGAGCAGTTCTTC.

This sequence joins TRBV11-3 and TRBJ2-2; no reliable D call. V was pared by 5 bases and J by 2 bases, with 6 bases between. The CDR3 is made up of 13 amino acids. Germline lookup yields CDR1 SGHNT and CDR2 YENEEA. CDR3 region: CASSGPNTGELFF. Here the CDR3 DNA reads TGTGCCAGCAGCGGCCCCAACACCGGGGAGCTGTTTTTT.

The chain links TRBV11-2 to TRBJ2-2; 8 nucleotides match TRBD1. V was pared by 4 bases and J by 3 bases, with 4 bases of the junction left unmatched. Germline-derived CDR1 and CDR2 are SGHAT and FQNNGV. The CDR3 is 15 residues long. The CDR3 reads CASSSRQGYTGELFF. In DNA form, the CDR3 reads TGTGCCAGCAGCTCAAGACAGGGGTACACCGGGGAGCTGTTTTTT.

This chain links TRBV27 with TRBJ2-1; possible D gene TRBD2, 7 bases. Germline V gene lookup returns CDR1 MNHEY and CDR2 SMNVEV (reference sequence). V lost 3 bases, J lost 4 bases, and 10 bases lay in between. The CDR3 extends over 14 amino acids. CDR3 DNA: TGTGCCAGCAGTTTGGAGGGGGGGTACAATGAGCAGTTCTTC. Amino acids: CASSLEGGYNEQFF.

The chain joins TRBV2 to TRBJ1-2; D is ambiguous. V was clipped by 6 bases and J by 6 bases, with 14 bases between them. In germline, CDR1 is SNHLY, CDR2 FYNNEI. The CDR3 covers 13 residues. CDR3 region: CASRISPGDGYTF. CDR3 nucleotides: TGTGCCAGCAGGATATCCCCTGGAGATGGCTACACCTTC.

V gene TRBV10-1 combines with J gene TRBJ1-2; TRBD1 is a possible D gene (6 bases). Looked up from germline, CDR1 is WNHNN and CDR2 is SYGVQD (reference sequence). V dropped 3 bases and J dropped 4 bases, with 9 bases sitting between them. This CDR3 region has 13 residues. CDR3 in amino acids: CASSDTGSYGYTF. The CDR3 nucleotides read TGCGCCAGCAGTGACACAGGGTCCTATGGCTACACCTTC.

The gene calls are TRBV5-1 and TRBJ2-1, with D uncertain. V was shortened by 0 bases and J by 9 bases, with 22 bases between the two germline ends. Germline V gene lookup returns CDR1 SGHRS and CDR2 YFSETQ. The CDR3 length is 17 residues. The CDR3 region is CASSLGQSVGVAGEQFF. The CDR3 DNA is TGCGCCAGCAGCTTGGGGCAGTCTGTCGGTGTCGCAGGTGAGCAGTTCTTC.

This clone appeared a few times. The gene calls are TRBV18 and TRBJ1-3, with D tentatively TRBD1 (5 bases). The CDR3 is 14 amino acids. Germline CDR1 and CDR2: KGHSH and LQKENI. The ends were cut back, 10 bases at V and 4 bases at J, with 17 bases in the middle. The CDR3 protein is CATKQAGDGNTIYF. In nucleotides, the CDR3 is TGTGCCACCAAACAAGCGGGGGACGGAAACACCATATATTTT.

The chain's CDR3 is CASSVSPGQGNSPLHF. The CDR3 bases are TGTGCCAGCAGCGTAAGTCCGGGACAGGGAAATTCACCCCTCCACTTT. The chain carries TRBV9 and TRBJ1-6, with 9 bases that match TRBD1. Trimming took 1 base from V and 7 from J; bases not matched to a gene: 6. CDR3 length: 16 amino acids. Per the germline V gene, CDR1 is SGDLS and CDR2 is YYNGEE. The full variable domain, completed using reference TRBV9 and TRBJ1-6, is DSGVTQTPKHLITATGQRVTLRCSPRSGDLSVYWYQQSLDQGLQFLIQYYNGEERAKGNILERFSAQQFPDLHSELNLSSLELGDSALYFCASSVSPGQGNSPLHFGNGTRLTVT.

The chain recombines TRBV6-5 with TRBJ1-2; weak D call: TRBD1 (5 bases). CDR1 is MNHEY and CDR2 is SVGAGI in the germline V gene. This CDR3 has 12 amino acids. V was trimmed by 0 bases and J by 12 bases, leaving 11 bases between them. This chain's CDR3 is CASSYSGGTNTF. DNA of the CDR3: TGTGCCAGCAGTTACTCGGGGGGGACCAACACCTTC.

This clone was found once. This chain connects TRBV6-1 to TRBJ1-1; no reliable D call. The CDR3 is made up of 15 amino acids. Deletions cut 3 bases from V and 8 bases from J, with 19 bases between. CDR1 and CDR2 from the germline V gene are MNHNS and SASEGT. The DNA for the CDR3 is TGTGCCAGCAGTGAGAGGGTCAACCCCTGGACCGAAGCTTTCTTT. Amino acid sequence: CASSERVNPWTEAFF.

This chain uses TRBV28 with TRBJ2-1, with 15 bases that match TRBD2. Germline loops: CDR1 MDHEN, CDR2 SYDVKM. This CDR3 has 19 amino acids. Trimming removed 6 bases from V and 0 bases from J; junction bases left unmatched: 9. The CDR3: CASSLGLAGGRNSYNEQFF. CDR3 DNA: TGTGCCAGCAGCTTGGGACTAGCGGGGGGACGAAACTCCTACAATGAGCAGTTCTTC.

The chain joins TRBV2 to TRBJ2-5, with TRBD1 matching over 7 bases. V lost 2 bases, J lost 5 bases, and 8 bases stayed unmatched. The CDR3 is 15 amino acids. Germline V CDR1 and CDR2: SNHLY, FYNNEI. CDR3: CASSELGGEGETQYF. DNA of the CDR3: TGTGCCAGCAGTGAATTAGGGGGCGAGGGCGAGACCCAGTACTTC.

The chain's CDR3 is CASSPTSGGAYNEQFF. The CDR3 nucleotides read TGTGCCAGCAGCCCGACTAGCGGGGGGGCATACAATGAGCAGTTCTTC. The chain links TRBV3-1 (or the pseudogene TRBV3-2) to TRBJ2-1, with 14 positions matching TRBD2. Per the germline V gene, CDR1 is LGHDT and CDR2 is YNNKEL (reference sequence). The CDR3 covers 16 residues. Trimming cost V 4 bases and J 4 bases; bases outside gene matches: 3.

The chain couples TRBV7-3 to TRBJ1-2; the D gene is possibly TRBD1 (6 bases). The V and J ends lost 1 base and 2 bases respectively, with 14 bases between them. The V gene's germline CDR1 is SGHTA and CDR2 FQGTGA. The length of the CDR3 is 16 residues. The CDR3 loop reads CASSLKGGHDNYGYTF. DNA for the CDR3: TGTGCCAGCAGCTTAAAAGGGGGACACGACAACTATGGCTACACCTTC.

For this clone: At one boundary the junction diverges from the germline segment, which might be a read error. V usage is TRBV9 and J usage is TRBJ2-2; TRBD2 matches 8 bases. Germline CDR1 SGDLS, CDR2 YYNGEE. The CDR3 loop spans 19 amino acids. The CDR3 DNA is TGTGCCAGCCGCGTAGATCCCGGGGCGGGGGGAGGAAACACCGGGGAGCTGTTTTTT. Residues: CASRVDPGAGGGNTGELFF.

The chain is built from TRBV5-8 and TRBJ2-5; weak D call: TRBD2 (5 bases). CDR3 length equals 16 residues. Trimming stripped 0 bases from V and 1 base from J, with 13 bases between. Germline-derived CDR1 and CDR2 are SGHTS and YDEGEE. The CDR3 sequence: CASSLVGGSLQETQYF. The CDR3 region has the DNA TGTGCCAGCAGCTTGGTGGGCGGGTCCCTCCAAGAGACCCAGTACTTC.

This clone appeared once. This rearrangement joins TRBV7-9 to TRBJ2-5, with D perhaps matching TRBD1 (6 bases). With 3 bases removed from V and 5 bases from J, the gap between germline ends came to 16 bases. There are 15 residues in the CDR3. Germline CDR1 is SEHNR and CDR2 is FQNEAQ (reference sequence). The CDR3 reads CASSLGSGDMETQYF. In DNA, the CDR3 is TGTGCCAGCAGCTTGGGGAGTGGGGACATGGAGACCCAGTACTTC.

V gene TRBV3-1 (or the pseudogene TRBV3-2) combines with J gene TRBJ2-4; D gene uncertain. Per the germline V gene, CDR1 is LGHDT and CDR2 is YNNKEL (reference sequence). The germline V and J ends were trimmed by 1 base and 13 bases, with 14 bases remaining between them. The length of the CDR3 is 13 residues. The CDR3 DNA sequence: TGTGCCAGCAGCCAAGCTTTAGAGCGACGACAGTACTTC. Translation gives CASSQALERRQYF.